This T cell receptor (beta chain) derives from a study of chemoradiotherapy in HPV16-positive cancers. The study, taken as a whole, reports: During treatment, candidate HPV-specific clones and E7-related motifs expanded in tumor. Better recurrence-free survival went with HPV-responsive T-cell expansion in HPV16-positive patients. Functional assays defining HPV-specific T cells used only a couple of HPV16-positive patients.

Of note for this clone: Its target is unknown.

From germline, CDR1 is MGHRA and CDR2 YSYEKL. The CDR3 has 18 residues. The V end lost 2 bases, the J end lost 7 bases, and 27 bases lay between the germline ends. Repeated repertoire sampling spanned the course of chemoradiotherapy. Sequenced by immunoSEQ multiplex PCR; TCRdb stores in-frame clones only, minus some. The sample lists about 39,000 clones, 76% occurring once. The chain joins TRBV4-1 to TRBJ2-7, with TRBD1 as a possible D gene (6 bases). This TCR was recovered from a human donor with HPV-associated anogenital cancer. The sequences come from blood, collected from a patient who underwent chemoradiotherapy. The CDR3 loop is CASSQRDKPGRQGLEQYF. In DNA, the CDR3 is TGCGCCAGCAGCCAAAGGGATAAACCGGGACGGCAGGGGTTGGAGCAGTACTTC.